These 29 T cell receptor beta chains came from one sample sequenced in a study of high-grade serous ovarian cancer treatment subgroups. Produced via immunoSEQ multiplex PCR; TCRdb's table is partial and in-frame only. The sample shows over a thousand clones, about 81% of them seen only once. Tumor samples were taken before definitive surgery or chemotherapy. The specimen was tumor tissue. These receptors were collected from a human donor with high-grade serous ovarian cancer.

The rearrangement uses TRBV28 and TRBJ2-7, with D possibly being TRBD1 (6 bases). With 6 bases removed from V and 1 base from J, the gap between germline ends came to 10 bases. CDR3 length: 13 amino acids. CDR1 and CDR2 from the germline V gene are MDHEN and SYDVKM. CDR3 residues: CASRTGQSYEQYF. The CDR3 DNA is TGTGCCAGCAGGACAGGACAGTCCTACGAGCAGTACTTC.

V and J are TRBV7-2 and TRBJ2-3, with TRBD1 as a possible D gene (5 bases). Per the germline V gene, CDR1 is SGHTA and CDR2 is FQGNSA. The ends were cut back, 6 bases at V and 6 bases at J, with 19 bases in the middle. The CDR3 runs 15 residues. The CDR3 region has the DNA TGTGCCAGCAGAGCGAGTGGACCCCCAGGGGATACGCAGTATTTT. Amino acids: CASRASGPPGDTQYF.

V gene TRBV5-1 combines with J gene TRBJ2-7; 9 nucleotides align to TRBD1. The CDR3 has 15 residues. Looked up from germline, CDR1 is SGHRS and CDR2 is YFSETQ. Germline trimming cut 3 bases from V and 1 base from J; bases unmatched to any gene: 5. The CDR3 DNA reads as TGCGCCAGCAGCTCGGGGGGACAGGGTTCCTACGAGCAGTACTTC. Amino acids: CASSSGGQGSYEQYF.

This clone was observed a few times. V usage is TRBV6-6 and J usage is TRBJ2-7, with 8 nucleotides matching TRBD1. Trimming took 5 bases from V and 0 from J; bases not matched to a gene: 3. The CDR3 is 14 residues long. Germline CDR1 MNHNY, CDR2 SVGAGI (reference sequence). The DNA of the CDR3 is TGTGCCAGCAGTCTCCAGGGGGCCTCCTACGAGCAGTACTTC. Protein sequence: CASSLQGASYEQYF.

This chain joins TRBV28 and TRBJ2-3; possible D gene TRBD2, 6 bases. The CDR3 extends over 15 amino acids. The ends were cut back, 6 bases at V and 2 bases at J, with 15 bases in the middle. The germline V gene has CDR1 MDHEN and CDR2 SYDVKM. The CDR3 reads CASSPPGRPTDTQYF. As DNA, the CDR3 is TGTGCCAGCAGCCCTCCCGGGAGACCCACAGATACGCAGTATTTT. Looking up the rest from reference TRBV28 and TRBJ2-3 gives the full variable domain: DVKVTQSSRYLVKRTGEKVFLECVQDMDHENMFWYRQDPGLGLRLIYFSYDVKMKEKGDIPEGYSVSREKKERFSLILESASTNQTSMYLCASSPPGRPTDTQYFGPGTRLTVL.

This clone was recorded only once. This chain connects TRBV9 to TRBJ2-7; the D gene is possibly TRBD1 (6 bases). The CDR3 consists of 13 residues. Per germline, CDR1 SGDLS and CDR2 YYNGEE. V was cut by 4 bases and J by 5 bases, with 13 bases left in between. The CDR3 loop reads CASSPGVSDEQYF. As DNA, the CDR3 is TGTGCCAGCAGCCCAGGGGTAAGCGACGAGCAGTACTTC.

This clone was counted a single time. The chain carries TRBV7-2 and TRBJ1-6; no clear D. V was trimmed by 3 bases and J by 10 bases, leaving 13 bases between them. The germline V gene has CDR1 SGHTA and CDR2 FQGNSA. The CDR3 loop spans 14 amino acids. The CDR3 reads CASSFPGFGSPLHF. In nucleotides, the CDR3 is TGTGCCAGCAGCTTTCCTGGTTTCGGGTCACCCCTCCACTTT.

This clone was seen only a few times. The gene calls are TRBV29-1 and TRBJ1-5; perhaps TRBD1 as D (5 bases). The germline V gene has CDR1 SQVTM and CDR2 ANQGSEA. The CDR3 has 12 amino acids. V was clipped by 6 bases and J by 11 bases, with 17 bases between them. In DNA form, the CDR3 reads TGCAGCGTCGGACGGGGGGACGGGGCCCAGCATTTT. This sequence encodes CSVGRGDGAQHF.

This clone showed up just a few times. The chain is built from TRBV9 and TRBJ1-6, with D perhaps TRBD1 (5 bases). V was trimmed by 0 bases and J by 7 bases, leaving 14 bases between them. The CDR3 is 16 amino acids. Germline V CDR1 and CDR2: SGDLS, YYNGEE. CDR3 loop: CASSVGWVQENSPLHF. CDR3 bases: TGTGCCAGCAGCGTAGGATGGGTACAGGAGAATTCACCCCTCCACTTT.

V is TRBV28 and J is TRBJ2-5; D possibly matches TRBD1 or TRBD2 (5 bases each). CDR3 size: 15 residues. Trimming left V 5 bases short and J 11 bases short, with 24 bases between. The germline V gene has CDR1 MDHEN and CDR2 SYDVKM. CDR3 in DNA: TGTGCCAGCAGTCCCCCGGGACGGCCCCCAATAGAGCAGTACTTC. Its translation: CASSPPGRPPIEQYF.

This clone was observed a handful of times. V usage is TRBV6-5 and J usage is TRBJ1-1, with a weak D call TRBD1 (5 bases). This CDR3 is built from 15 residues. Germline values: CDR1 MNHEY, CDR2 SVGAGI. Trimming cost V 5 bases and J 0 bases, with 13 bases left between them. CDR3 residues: CASSPRGKVNTEAFF. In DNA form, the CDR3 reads TGTGCCAGCAGTCCCCGGGGGAAGGTGAACACTGAAGCTTTCTTT.

CDR3 amino acids: CAWRIGAGELFF. Here the CDR3 DNA reads TGTGCCTGGAGAATCGGGGCCGGGGAGCTGTTTTTT. The rearrangement links TRBV30 to TRBJ2-2; D perhaps matches TRBD2 (5 bases). There are 12 residues in the CDR3. Germline CDR1 and CDR2: GTSNPN and SVGIG (reference sequence). V lost 3 bases, J lost 6 bases, and 8 bases lay in between.

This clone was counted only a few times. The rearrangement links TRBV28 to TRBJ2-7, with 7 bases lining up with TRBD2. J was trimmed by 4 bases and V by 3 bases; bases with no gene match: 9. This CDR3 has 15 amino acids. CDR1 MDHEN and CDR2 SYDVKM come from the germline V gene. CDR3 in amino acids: CASSLASGGTYEQYF. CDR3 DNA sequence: TGTGCCAGCAGTTTGGCTAGCGGAGGCACGTACGAGCAGTACTTC. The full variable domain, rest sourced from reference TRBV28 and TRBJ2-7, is DVKVTQSSRYLVKRTGEKVFLECVQDMDHENMFWYRQDPGLGLRLIYFSYDVKMKEKGDIPEGYSVSREKKERFSLILESASTNQTSMYLCASSLASGGTYEQYFGPGTRLTVT.

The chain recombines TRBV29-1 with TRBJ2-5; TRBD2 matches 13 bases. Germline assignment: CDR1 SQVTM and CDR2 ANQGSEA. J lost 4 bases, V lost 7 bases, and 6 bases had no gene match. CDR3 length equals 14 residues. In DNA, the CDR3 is TGCAGCGCGGGACTAGCGGGAATCGGAGAGACCCAGTACTTC. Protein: CSAGLAGIGETQYF.

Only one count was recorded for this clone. The CDR3 DNA reads TGTGCCAGCAGACCGGGACCCAGGAACACTGAAGCTTTCTTT. Encoded protein: CASRPGPRNTEAFF. This sequence joins TRBV5-4 and TRBJ1-1, with D tentatively TRBD1 (5 bases). With 5 bases removed from V and 1 base from J, the gap between germline ends came to 12 bases. Germline CDR1 and CDR2: SGHNT and YYREEE (reference sequence). The CDR3 covers 14 residues.

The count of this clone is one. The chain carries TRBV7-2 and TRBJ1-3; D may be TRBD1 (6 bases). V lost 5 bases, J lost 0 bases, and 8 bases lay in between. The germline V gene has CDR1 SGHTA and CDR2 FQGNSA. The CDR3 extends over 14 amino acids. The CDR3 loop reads CASSQGFSGNTIYF. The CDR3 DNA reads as TGTGCCAGCAGCCAGGGGTTCTCTGGAAACACCATATATTTT. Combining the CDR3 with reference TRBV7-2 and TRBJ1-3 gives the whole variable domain GAGVSQSPSNKVTEKGKDVELRCDPISGHTALYWYRQSLGQGLEFLIYFQGNSAPDKSGLPSDRFSAERTGGSVSTLTIQRTQQEDSAVYLCASSQGFSGNTIYFGEGSWLTVV.

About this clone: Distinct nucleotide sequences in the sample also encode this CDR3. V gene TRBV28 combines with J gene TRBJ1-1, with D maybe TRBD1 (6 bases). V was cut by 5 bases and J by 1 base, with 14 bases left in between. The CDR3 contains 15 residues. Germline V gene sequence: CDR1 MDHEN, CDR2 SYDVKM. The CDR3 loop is CASSPPGHPNTEAFF. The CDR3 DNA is TGTGCCAGCAGTCCTCCGGGACACCCGAACACTGAAGCTTTCTTT.

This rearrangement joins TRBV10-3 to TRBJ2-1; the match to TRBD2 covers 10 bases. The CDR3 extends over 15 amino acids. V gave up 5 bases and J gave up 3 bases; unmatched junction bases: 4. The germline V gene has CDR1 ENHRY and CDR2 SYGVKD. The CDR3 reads CAISTTSGNYNEQFF. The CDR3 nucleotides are TGTGCCATCAGTACCACTAGCGGGAACTACAATGAGCAGTTCTTC.

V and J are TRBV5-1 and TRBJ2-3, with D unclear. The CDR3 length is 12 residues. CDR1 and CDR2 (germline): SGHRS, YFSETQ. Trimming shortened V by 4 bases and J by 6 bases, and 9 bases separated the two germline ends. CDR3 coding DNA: TGCGCCAGCAGCCCCCTCGGGGATACGCAGTATTTT. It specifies CASSPLGDTQYF.

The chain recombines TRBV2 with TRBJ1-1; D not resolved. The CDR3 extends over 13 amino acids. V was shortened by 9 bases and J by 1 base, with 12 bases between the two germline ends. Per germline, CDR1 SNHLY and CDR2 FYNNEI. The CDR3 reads CASTVDGNTEAFF. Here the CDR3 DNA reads TGTGCCAGTACAGTTGACGGGAACACTGAAGCTTTCTTT.

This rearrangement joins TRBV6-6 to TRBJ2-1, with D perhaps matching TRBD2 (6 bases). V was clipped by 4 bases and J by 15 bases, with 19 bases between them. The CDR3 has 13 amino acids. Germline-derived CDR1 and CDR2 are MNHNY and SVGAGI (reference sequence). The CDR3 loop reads CASSWGTPSDRFF. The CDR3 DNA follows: TGTGCCAGCAGTTGGGGGACTCCCTCAGATAGGTTCTTC.

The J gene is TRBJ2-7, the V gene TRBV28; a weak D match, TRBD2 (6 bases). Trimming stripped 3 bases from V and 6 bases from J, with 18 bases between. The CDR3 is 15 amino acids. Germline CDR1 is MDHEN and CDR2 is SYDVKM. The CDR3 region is CASSFGGRPPLEQYF. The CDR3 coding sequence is TGTGCCAGCAGTTTTGGTGGGAGGCCACCACTCGAGCAGTACTTC. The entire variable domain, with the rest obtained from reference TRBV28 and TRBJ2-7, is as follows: DVKVTQSSRYLVKRTGEKVFLECVQDMDHENMFWYRQDPGLGLRLIYFSYDVKMKEKGDIPEGYSVSREKKERFSLILESASTNQTSMYLCASSFGGRPPLEQYFGPGTRLTVT.

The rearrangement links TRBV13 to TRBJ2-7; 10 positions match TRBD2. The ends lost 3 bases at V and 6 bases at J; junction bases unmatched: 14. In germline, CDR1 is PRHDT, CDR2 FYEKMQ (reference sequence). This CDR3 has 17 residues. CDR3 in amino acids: CASSFGLAGASWGEQYF. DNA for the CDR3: TGTGCCAGCAGCTTCGGGCTAGCGGGAGCTTCATGGGGCGAGCAGTACTTC.

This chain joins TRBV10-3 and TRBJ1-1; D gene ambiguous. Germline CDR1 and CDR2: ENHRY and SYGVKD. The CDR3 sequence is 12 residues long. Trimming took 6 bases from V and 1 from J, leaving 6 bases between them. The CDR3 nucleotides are TGTGCCATCAGCCCCGGGAACACTGAAGCTTTCTTT. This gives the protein CAISPGNTEAFF.

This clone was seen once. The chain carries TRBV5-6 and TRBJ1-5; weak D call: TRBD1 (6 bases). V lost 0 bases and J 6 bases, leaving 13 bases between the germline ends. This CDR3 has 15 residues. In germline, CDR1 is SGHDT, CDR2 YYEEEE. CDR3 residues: CASSLGASGVQPQHF. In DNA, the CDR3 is TGTGCCAGCAGCTTGGGGGCGTCAGGGGTTCAGCCCCAGCATTTT.

CDR3 sequence: CASSFSGRSSYNEQFF. The CDR3 region has the DNA TGTGCCAGCAGTTTTAGCGGGAGGAGCTCCTACAATGAGCAGTTCTTC. The chain recombines TRBV27 with TRBJ2-1; 10 bases fit TRBD2. The V and J ends lost 3 bases and 0 bases, in that order; junction bases with no gene match: 2. The germline V gene encodes CDR1 MNHEY and CDR2 SMNVEV (reference sequence). The CDR3 length is 16 residues.

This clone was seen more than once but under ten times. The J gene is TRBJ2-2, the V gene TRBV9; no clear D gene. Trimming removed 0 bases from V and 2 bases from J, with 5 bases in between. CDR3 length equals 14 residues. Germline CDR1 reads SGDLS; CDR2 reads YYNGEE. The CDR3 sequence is CASSVEGNTGELFF. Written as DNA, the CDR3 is TGTGCCAGCAGCGTAGAGGGAAACACCGGGGAGCTGTTTTTT.

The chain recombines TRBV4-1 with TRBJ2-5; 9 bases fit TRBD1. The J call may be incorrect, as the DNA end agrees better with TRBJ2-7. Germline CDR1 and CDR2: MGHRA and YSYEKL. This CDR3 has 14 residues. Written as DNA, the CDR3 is TGCGCCAGCAGCCAACCCTTGGGACAGGGCGAGCAGTACTTC. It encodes CASSQPLGQGEQYF.

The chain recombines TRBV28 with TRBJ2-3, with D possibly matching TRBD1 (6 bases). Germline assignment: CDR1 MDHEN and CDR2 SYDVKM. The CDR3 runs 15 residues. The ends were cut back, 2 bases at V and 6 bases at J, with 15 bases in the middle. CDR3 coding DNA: TGTGCCAGCAGTTTACAGGGGTTTCCGGGGGATACGCAGTATTTT. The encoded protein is CASSLQGFPGDTQYF.